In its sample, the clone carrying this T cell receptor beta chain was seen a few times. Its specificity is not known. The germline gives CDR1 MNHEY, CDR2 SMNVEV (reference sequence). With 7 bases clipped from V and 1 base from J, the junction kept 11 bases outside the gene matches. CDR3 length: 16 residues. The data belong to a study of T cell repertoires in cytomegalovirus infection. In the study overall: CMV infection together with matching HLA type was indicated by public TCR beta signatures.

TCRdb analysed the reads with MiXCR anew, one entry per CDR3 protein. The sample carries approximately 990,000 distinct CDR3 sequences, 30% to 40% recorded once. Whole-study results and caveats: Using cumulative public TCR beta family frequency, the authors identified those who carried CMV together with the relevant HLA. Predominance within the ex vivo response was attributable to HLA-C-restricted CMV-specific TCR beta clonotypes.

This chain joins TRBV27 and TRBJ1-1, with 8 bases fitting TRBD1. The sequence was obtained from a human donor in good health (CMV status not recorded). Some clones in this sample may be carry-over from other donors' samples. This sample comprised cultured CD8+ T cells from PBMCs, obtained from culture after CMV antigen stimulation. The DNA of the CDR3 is TGTGCCAGCACACCCCACCGACAGGGGCGGAACACTGAAGCTTTCTTT. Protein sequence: CASTPHRQGRNTEAFF.